This T cell receptor (beta chain) was found in a study of post-analysis software for immune sequencing data. Study information: The disease courses spanned relapsing-remitting, secondary progressive and progressive-relapsing forms of multiple sclerosis. Points from the study as a whole: Elevated frequency relative to controls characterized roughly 5 TRBV segments in patients, TRBV5-6, TRBV5-1 and TRBV20-1 among them. Pronounced co-clustering by F measure was evident among identically batched samples.

J lost 3 bases, V lost 4 bases, and 8 bases had no gene match. The CDR3 sequence is 15 residues long. The V gene's germline CDR1 is DFQATT and CDR2 SNEGSKA (reference sequence). To note about this clonotype: Its antigen is not known.

The authors incorporated unique molecular identifiers into the TCR beta cDNA libraries. A single record per CDR3 protein comes from TCRdb applying MiXCR to the PCR reads. The sample has more than 500,000 distinct CDR3 sequences, approximately 34% seen once. This receptor was taken from a girl under 18 with multiple sclerosis. This chain connects TRBV20-1 to TRBJ2-5; 10 bases align to TRBD1. The sample comprised blood. The CDR3 region is CSANRRDRGEETQYF. Here the CDR3 DNA reads TGCAGTGCTAACCGCCGGGACAGGGGCGAAGAGACCCAGTACTTC.